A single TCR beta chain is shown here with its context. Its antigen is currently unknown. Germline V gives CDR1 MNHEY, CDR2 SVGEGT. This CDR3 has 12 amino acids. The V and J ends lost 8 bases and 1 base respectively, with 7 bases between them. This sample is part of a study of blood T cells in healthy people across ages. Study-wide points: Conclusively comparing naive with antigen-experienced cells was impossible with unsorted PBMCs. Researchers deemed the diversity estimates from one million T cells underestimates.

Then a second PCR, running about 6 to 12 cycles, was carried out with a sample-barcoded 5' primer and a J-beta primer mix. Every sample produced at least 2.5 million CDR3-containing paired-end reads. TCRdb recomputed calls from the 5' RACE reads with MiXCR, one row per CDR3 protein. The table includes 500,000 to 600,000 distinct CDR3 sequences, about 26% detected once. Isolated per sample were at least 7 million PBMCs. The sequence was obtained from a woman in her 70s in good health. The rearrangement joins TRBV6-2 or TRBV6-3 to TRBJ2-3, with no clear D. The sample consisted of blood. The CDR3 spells CASLDRTDTQYF. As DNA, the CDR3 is TGTGCCAGCTTGGACCGCACAGATACGCAGTATTTT.